A selection of T cell receptor beta chains follows, all from one sample in a study of blood T cell repertoires in COVID-19. Data came from immunoSEQ multiplex PCR; TCRdb stores just in-frame clones and leaves some out. The table lists about 280,000 clones, about nine tenths of them singletons. Sequenced input: peripheral blood. The receptors come from a woman aged 30 to 39 with COVID-19, enrolled during active disease. Each CDR3 is given with its conserved first and last residue. Each record gives: V gene, clone size, J gene, D gene, CDR3 protein, CDR3 DNA. The D gene is left open where the match is weak. Some rows have no size entry. The others give once, few or many, or a class for an expanded clone.

V: TRBV2
size: few
J: TRBJ2-7
D: -
CDR3: CASTGGYEQYF
DNA: TGTGCCAGCACCGGGGGCTACGAGCAGTACTTC

V: TRBV2
size: -
J: TRBJ1-2
D: -
CDR3: CASSEEGPYGYTF
DNA: TGTGCCAGCAGTGAAGAGGGGCCCTATGGCTACACCTTC

V: TRBV18
size: -
J: TRBJ2-3
D: -
CDR3: CASSPLPGSTDTQYF
DNA: TGTGCCAGCTCACCCCTACCGGGAAGCACAGATACGCAGTATTTT

V: TRBV4-2
size: once
J: TRBJ2-2
D: TRBD2
CDR3: CASSQGSGLAGGRPNTGELFF
DNA: TGTGCCAGCAGCCAAGGTTCGGGACTAGCGGGGGGCCGACCGAACACCGGGGAGCTGTTTTTT

V: TRBV7-9
size: few
J: TRBJ1-2
D: TRBD1
CDR3: CASSSRDRAPDGYTF
DNA: TGTGCCAGCAGCTCCCGGGACAGGGCCCCGGACGGCTACACCTTC

V: TRBV5-5
size: -
J: TRBJ2-2
D: TRBD2
CDR3: CASSPRPPTSGGSGELFF
DNA: TGTGCCAGCAGTCCCAGACCTCCAACTAGCGGGGGGAGCGGGGAGCTGTTTTTT

V: TRBV4-1
size: -
J: TRBJ2-7
D: TRBD2
CDR3: CASSQASGTPYEQYF
DNA: TGCGCCAGCAGCCAAGCTAGCGGGACTCCCTACGAGCAGTACTTC

V: TRBV4-1
size: once
J: TRBJ2-5
D: TRBD2
CDR3: CASSQEPPGGYQETQYF
DNA: TGCGCCAGCAGCCAAGAACCCCCCGGGGGGTACCAAGAGACCCAGTACTTC

V: TRBV7-2
size: -
J: TRBJ2-7
D: -
CDR3: CASSLGTAYEQYF
DNA: TGTGCCAGCAGCTTAGGGACAGCCTACGAGCAGTACTTC

V: TRBV5-1
size: -
J: TRBJ1-1
D: TRBD1
CDR3: CASGLTGATEAFF
DNA: TGCGCCAGCGGGTTAACAGGGGCCACTGAAGCTTTCTTT

V: TRBV19
size: -
J: TRBJ1-1
D: -
CDR3: CATGEDGTEAFF
DNA: TGTGCCACCGGGGAGGACGGCACTGAAGCTTTCTTT

V: TRBV12-3/TRBV12-4
size: -
J: TRBJ2-4
D: -
CDR3: CASAVRSKNIQYF
DNA: TGTGCCAGCGCGGTTCGGAGCAAAAACATTCAGTACTTC

V: TRBV5-1
size: few
J: TRBJ2-7
D: TRBD1
CDR3: CASSGTGGRSYEQYF
DNA: TGCGCCAGCAGCGGGACAGGGGGGAGGTCCTACGAGCAGTACTTC

V: TRBV2
size: -
J: TRBJ1-3
D: -
CDR3: CAILDPDLRSGNTIYF
DNA: TGTGCCATCCTAGACCCCGACCTCCGCTCTGGAAACACCATATATTTT

V: TRBV4-1
size: -
J: TRBJ2-1
D: -
CDR3: CASSQDLGRRSAQFF
DNA: TGCGCCAGCAGCCAAGATTTGGGCCGGCGTAGCGCGCAGTTCTTC